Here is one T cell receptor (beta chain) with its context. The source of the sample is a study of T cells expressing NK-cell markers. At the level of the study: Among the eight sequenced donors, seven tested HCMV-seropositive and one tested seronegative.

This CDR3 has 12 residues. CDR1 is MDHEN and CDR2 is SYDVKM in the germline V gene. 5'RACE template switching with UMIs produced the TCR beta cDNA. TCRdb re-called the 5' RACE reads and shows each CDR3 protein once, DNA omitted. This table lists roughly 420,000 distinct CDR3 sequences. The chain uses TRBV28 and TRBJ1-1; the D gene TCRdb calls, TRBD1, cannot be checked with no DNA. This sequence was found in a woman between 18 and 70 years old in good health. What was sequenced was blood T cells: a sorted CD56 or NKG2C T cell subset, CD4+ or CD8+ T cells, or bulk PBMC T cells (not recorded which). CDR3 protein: CASSRDTRVAFF. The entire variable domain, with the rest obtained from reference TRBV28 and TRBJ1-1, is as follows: DVKVTQSSRYLVKRTGEKVFLECVQDMDHENMFWYRQDPGLGLRLIYFSYDVKMKEKGDIPEGYSVSREKKERFSLILESASTNQTSMYLCASSRDTRVAFFGQGTRLTVV.